The T cell receptor beta chain under discussion was sequenced for a study of OX40 agonist ivuxolimab in advanced cancers. Here immunoSEQ multiplex PCR was the method, and the copy in TCRdb shows in-frame clones only, minus some. The repertoire holds some 110,000 clones, 85% to 95% seen once, with under 0.95% in the top ten. The germline gives CDR1 SSHAT, CDR2 FNYEAQ (reference sequence). The CDR3 is 13 amino acids. Findings of the study overall: Fewer expanded clones were found on average in CD4+ than in CD8+ T cells. Nonresponders, in some cases, also had low normalized T-cell clonal expansion.

On this clone: Its antigen is undetermined. One end of the junction does not line up with germline, which may come from a read error.

This specimen consisted of CD4+ or CD8+ T cells sorted from blood, obtained in a trial of the OX40 agonist ivuxolimab. The TCR sequence derives from an adult with an advanced solid tumor such as melanoma, head and neck, liver or kidney cancer. This chain uses TRBV7-7 with TRBJ2-1; 7 bases agree with TRBD2. The CDR3 nucleotides are TGTGCTAGCAGCTTAGAGAGGGAGGGGTACCAGTTCTTC. It specifies CASSLEREGYQFF. Looking up the rest from reference TRBV7-7 and TRBJ2-1 gives the full variable domain: GAGVSQSPRYKVTKRGQDVTLRCDPISSHATLYWYQQALGQGPEFLTYFNYEAQPDKSGLPSDRFSAERPEGSISTLTIQRTEQRDSAMYRCASSLEREGYQFFGPGTRLTVL.